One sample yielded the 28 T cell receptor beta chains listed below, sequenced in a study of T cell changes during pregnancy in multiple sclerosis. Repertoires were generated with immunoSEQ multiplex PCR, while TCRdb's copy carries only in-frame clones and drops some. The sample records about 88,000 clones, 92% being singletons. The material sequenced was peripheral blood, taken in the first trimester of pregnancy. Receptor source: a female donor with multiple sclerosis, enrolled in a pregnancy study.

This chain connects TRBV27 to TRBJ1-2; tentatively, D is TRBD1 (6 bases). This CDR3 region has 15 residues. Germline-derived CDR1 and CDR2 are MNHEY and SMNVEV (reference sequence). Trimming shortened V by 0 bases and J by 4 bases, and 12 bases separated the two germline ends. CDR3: CASSLSYRDAYGYTF. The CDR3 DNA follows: TGTGCCAGCAGTTTATCGTACAGGGACGCCTATGGCTACACCTTC.

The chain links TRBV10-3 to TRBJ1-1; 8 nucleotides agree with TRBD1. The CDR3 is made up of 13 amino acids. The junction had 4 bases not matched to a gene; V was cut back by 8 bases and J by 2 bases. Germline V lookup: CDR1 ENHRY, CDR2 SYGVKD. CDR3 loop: CAISDRVNTEAFF. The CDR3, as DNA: TGTGCCATCTCGGACAGGGTAAACACTGAAGCTTTCTTT.

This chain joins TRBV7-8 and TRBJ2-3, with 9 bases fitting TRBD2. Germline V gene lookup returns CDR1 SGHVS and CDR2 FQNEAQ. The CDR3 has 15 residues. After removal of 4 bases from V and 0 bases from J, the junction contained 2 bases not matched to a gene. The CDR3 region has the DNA TGTGCCAGCAGCTCTAGCGGGGTTAGCACAGATACGCAGTATTTT. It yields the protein CASSSSGVSTDTQYF. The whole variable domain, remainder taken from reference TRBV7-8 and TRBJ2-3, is GAGVSQSPRYKVAKRGQDVALRCDPISGHVSLFWYQQALGQGPEFLTYFQNEAQLDKSGLPSDRFFAERPEGSVSTLKIQRTQQEDSAVYLCASSSSGVSTDTQYFGPGTRLTVL.

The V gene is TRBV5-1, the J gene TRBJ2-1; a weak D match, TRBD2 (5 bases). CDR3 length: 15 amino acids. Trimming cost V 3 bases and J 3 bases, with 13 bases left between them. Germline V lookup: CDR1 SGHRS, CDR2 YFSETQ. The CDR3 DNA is TGCGCCAGCAGCTCCCCCGCGGGCTACTACAATGAGCAGTTCTTC. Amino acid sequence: CASSSPAGYYNEQFF.

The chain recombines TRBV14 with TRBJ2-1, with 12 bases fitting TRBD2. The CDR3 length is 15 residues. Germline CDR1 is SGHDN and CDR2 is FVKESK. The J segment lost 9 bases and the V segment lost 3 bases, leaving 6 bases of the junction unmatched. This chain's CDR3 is CASSQTRTSGTEQFF. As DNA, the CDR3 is TGTGCCAGCAGCCAGACGAGGACTAGCGGGACTGAGCAGTTCTTC.

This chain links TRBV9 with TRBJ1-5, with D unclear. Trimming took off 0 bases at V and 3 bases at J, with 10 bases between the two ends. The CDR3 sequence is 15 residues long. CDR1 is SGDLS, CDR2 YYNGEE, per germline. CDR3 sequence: CASSVGNSFNQPQHF. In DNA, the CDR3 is TGTGCCAGCAGCGTAGGCAACAGTTTCAATCAGCCCCAGCATTTT.

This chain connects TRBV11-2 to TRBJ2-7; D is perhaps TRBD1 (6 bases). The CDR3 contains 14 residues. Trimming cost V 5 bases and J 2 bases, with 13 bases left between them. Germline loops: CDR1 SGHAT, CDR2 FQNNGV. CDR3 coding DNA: TGTGCCAGCAGCCCGGGGACACTAGCCTACGAGCAGTACTTC. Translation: CASSPGTLAYEQYF.

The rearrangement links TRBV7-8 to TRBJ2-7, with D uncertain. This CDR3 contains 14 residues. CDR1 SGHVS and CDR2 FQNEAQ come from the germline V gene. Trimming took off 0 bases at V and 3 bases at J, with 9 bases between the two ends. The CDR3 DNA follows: TGTGCCAGCAGCTTAGCGCGATCACGCTACGAGCAGTACTTC. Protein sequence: CASSLARSRYEQYF.

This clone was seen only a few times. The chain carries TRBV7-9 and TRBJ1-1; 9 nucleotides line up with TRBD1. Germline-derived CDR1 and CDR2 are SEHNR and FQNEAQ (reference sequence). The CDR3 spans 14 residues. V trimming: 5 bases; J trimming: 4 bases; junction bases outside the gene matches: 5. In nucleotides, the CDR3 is TGTGCCAGCAGCCCCGGGACAGGGCCCACTGAAGCTTTCTTT. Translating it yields CASSPGTGPTEAFF.

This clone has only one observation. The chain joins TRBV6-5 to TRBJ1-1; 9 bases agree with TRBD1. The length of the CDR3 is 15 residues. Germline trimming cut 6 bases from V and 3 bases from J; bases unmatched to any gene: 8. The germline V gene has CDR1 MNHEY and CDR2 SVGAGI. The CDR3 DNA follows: TGTGCCAGCAGATTCTGGGACAGGGAGGACACTGAAGCTTTCTTT. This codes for CASRFWDREDTEAFF.

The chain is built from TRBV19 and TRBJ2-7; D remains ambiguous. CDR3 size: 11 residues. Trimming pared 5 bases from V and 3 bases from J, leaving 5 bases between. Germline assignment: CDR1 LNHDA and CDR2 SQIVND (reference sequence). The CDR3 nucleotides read TGTGCCAGTAGTTTCGGCTACGAGCAGTACTTC. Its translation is CASSFGYEQYF.

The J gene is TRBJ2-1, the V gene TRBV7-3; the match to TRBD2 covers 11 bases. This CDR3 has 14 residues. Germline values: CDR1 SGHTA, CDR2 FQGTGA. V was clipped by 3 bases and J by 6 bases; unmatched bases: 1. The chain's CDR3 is CASSLGLAVNEQFF. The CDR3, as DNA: TGTGCCAGCAGCTTGGGACTAGCGGTCAATGAGCAGTTCTTC.

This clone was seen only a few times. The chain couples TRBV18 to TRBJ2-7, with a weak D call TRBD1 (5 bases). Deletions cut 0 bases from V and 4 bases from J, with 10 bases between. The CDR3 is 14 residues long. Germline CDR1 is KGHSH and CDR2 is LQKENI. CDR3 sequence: CASSPPIRVYEQYF. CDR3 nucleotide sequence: TGTGCCAGCTCACCACCGATCAGGGTATACGAGCAGTACTTC.

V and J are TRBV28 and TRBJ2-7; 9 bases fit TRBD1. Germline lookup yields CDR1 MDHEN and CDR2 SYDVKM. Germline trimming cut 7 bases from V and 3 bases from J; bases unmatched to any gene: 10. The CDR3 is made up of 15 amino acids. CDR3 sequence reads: CASNSAGTGLYEQYF. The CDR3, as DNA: TGTGCCAGCAATTCCGCCGGGACAGGGCTCTACGAGCAGTACTTC.

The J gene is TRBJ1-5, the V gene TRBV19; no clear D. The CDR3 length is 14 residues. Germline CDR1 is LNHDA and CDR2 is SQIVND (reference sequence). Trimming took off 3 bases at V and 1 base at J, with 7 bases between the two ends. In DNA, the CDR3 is TGTGCCAGTAGTATGTCAGTAAGCAATCAGCCCCAGCATTTT. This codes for CASSMSVSNQPQHF.

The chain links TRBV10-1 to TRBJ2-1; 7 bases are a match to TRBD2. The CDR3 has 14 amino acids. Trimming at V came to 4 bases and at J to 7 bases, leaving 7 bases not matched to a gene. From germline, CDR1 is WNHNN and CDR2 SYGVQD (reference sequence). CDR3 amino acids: CASSAGTTINEQFF. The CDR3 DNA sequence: TGCGCCAGCAGTGCCGGGACTACCATAAATGAGCAGTTCTTC.

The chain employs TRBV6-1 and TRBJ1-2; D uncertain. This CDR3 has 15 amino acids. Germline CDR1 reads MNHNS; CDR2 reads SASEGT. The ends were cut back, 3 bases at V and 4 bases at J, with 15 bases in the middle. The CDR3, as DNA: TGTGCCAGCAGTGATATCTGGAGGTCTCCCTATGGCTACACCTTC. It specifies CASSDIWRSPYGYTF.

The CDR3 sequence: CASSMTGNTEAFF. CDR3 nucleotide sequence: TGTGCCAGTAGTATGACAGGGAACACTGAAGCTTTCTTT. The chain carries TRBV19 and TRBJ1-1, with D possibly matching TRBD1 (6 bases). Germline loops: CDR1 LNHDA, CDR2 SQIVND (reference sequence). There are 13 residues in the CDR3. V lost 3 bases, J lost 1 base, and 6 bases lay in between.

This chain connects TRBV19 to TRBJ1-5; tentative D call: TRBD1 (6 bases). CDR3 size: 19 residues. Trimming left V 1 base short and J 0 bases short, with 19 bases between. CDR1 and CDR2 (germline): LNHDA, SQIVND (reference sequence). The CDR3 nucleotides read TGTGCCAGTAGTATAGGGAGGGGGGGGCAGGGACCTAGCAATCAGCCCCAGCATTTT. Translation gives CASSIGRGGQGPSNQPQHF.

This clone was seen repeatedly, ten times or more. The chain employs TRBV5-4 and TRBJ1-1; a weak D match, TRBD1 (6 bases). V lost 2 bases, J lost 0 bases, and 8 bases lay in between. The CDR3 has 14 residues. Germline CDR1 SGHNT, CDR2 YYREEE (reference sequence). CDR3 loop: CASSFGQLNTEAFF. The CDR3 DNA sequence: TGTGCCAGCAGCTTCGGACAGCTGAACACTGAAGCTTTCTTT.

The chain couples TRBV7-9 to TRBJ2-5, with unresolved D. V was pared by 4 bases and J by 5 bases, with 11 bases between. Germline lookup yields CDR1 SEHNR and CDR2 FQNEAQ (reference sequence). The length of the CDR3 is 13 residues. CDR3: CASSSVSVETQYF. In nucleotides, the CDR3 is TGTGCCAGCAGCTCCGTCAGCGTGGAGACCCAGTACTTC.

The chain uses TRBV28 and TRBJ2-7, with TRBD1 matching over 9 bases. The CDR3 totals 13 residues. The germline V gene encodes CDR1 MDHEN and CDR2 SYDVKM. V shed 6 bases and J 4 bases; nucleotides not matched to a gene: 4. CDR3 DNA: TGTGCCAGCAGGGACAGGGGAGCGTACGAGCAGTACTTC. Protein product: CASRDRGAYEQYF.

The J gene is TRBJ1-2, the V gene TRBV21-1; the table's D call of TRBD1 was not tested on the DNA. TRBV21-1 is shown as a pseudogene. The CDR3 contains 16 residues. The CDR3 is CASSKWDRGRIDGYTF. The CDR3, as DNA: TGTGCCAGCAGCAAATGGGACAGGGGGCGAATCGATGGCTACACCTTC.

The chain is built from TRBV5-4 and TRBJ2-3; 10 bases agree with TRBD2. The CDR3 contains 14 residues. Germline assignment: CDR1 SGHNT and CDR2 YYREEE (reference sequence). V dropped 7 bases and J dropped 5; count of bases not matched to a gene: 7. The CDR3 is CASGKREGQDTQYF. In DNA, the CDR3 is TGTGCCAGCGGTAAGCGGGAGGGCCAAGATACGCAGTATTTT.

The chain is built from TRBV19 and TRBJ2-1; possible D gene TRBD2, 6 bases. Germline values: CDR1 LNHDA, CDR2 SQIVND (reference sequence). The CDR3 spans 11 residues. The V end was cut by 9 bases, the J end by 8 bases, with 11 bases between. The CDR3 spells CASRRGYEQFF. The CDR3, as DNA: TGTGCCAGCAGGCGGGGCTATGAGCAGTTCTTC.

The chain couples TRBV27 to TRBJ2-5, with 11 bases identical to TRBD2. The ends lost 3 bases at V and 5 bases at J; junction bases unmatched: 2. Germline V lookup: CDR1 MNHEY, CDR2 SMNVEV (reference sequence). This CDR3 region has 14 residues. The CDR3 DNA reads TGTGCCAGCAGTTTTACTAGCGGGAGTGAGACCCAGTACTTC. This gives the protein CASSFTSGSETQYF.

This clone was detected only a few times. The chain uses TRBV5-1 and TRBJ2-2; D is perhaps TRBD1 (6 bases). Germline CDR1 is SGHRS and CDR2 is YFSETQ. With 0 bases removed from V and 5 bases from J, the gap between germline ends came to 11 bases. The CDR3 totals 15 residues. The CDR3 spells CASSLGNRVTGELFF. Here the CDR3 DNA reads TGCGCCAGCAGCTTGGGTAACAGGGTTACCGGGGAGCTGTTTTTT.

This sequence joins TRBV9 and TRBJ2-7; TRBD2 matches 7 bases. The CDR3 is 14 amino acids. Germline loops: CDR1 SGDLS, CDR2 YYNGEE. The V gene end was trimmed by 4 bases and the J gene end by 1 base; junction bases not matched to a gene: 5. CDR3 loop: CASSLGGSSYEQYF. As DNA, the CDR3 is TGTGCCAGCAGCCTGGGGGGGAGTTCCTACGAGCAGTACTTC.